A selection of T cell receptor beta chains follows, all from one sample in a study of siplizumab effects on memory and regulatory T cells. The repertoire was sequenced with immunoSEQ multiplex PCR; TCRdb's copy has only in-frame clones and lacks some. This sample carries under 95,000 clones, over 85% of them seen once, and the ten largest clones take around 0.31%. Sequencing used non-Treg CD4+ T cells sorted from blood. Receptors originate from a human donor in good health. Each CDR3 is given without its conserved first and last residue. The order of the fields is clone size, D gene, V gene, J gene, CDR3 protein. A D gene is named only where the DNA matches it firmly. Size is omitted from some rows. Given values are once, few, many or a class for expanded clones.

>NA|NA|TRBV12-5|TRBJ1-4
ASALGGAEKLF
>NA|TRBD1|TRBV5-1|TRBJ1-2
ASTQGAGYGYT
>once|NA|TRBV7-3|TRBJ1-5
ASSLDGQPQH
>NA|TRBD2|TRBV9|TRBJ2-7
ASSVTSGDYEQY
>NA|TRBD2|TRBV7-2|TRBJ2-2
ASSWGAGRTGELF
>NA|NA|TRBV6-1|TRBJ1-3
ASSEVGGNTIY
>once|NA|TRBV19|TRBJ1-4
ASTLPRTGEKLF
>NA|TRBD1|TRBV9|TRBJ2-3
ASSVGTGTDTQY
>NA|TRBD2|TRBV7-9|TRBJ2-1
ASSFRSGGSSYNEQF
>NA|NA|TRBV29-1|TRBJ1-2
SVAGRDNYGYT
>NA|TRBD1|TRBV6-6|TRBJ1-4
ASSYLTGANEKLF